Below are 27 T cell receptor beta chains sequenced from a single sample in a study of T cells in Graves' hyperthyroidism and ophthalmopathy. Researchers took RNA transcripts and amplified the TCR beta CDR3 regions from them. HTBI primers were used for first-round RT-PCR of the TCR CDR3. TCRdb called the multiplex PCR reads again in MiXCR, with one record for every CDR3 protein. The sample records 220,000 or so distinct CDR3 sequences, roughly 17% being singletons. Sequencing was performed on blood. The source is a woman aged 18-29 years with Graves' ophthalmopathy.

This clonotype was seen ten or more times. The chain has TRBV6-1 and TRBJ2-5, with D possibly matching TRBD1 (6 bases). CDR1 MNHNS and CDR2 SASEGT come from the germline V gene. Trimming left V 5 bases short and J 3 bases short, with 10 bases between. The CDR3 is 13 amino acids. The chain's CDR3 is CASSYTGKETQYF. In DNA, the CDR3 is TGTGCCAGCAGTTACACAGGGAAAGAGACCCAGTACTTC.

This clonotype was detected ten times or more. This chain links TRBV20-1 with TRBJ1-2; 10 bases match TRBD1. Germline assignment: CDR1 DFQATT and CDR2 SNEGSKA (reference sequence). J gave up 2 bases and V 6 bases, and 3 bases lay outside the gene matches. This CDR3 has 13 amino acids. The CDR3 sequence is CSAPTGGNYGYTF. The DNA for the CDR3 is TGCAGTGCCCCGACAGGGGGCAACTATGGCTACACCTTC.

This clonotype was detected many times. J is TRBJ2-3 and V is TRBV3-1; the match to TRBD2 covers 12 bases. CDR1 is LGHDT, CDR2 YNNKEL, per germline (reference sequence). The trim removed 1 base at V and 2 bases at J, leaving 7 bases unmatched. This CDR3 is built from 18 residues. The CDR3 coding sequence is TGTGCCAGCAGCCAAGTCGCGCGGACTAGCGGGAACACAGATACGCAGTATTTT. Protein: CASSQVARTSGNTDTQYF.

The chain carries TRBV28 and TRBJ1-1; 7 bases are a match to TRBD1. V dropped 4 bases and J dropped 0; count of bases not matched to a gene: 5. Germline lookup yields CDR1 MDHEN and CDR2 SYDVKM. CDR3 length: 15 residues. CDR3 amino acids: CASSSTGKVNTEAFF. CDR3 in DNA: TGTGCCAGCAGTTCGACAGGGAAAGTGAACACTGAAGCTTTCTTT.

As regards this clonotype: A clone one base away is much larger, so this may be a read error. CDR3 DNA: TGTGCCAGCAGTGAACCCGCTAGCGGGGGGACGACCTACAATGAGCAGTCCTTC. It is translated as CASSEPASGGTTYNEQSF. This chain joins TRBV25-1 and TRBJ2-1; 11 bases line up with TRBD2. Germline V gives CDR1 MGHDK, CDR2 SYGVNS. The CDR3 contains 18 residues.

This clonotype was recorded at least ten times. The chain recombines TRBV15 with TRBJ1-5; possibly TRBD1 for D (5 bases). The CDR3 length is 14 residues. V lost 6 bases, J lost 3 bases, and 12 bases lay in between. Germline assignment: CDR1 LNHNV and CDR2 YYDKDF (reference sequence). The CDR3 DNA is TGTGCCACCAGGCCCGGGGCTACCAATCAGCCCCAGCATTTT. It translates to CATRPGATNQPQHF.

This clonotype appeared many times. The rearrangement joins TRBV11-2 to TRBJ2-2; 10 positions agree with TRBD1. V was clipped by 5 bases and J by 7 bases; unmatched bases: 4. The germline V gene has CDR1 SGHAT and CDR2 FQNNGV. This CDR3 has 14 amino acids. The CDR3 DNA follows: TGTGCCAGCAGCCTGGGACAGGGGCACGGGGAGCTGTTTTTT. This encodes CASSLGQGHGELFF.

This clonotype was detected ten times or more. The chain recombines TRBV20-1 with TRBJ1-1; D is undetermined. The germline V gene encodes CDR1 DFQATT and CDR2 SNEGSKA (reference sequence). The ends were cut back, 5 bases at V and 1 base at J, with 17 bases in the middle. CDR3 size: 15 residues. The CDR3: CSAHPELTRNTEAFF. DNA of the CDR3: TGCAGTGCTCACCCCGAGTTAACAAGGAACACTGAAGCTTTCTTT.

This chain joins TRBV2 and TRBJ2-5, with D possibly TRBD1 on 5 matching bases. The CDR3 consists of 15 residues. CDR1 is SNHLY and CDR2 is FYNNEI in the germline V gene. V lost 4 bases and J 5 bases, leaving 17 bases between the germline ends. CDR3 bases: TGTGCCAGCAGTGCAATAGGGGCCCTGGGGGAGACCCAGTACTTC. It is translated as CASSAIGALGETQYF.

This clonotype was seen a single time. A much larger clonotype is one base distant, so this may be a read error. The genes are TRBV6-1 and TRBJ1-5; D is unresolved. There are 15 residues in the CDR3. V lost 4 bases, J lost 0 bases, and 10 bases lay in between. The V gene's germline CDR1 is MNHNS and CDR2 SASEGT. This CDR3 reads CASSGGVFSNQPQHF. The CDR3 region has the DNA TGTGCCAGCAGTGGAGGAGTCTTTAGCAATCAGCCCCAGCATTTT.

V is TRBV28 and J is TRBJ2-5; 10 nucleotides agree with TRBD2. Germline CDR1 is MDHEN and CDR2 is SYDVKM. The CDR3 loop spans 18 amino acids. J lost 5 bases, V lost 5 bases, and 17 bases had no gene match. The CDR3 bases are TGTGCCAGCAGTCCACCGTTAGGCAGCGGGAGGGCTGGGGAGACCCAGTACTTC. It translates to CASSPPLGSGRAGETQYF.

This clonotype was seen at least ten times. The chain couples TRBV27 to TRBJ1-2; no definite D call. The V end lost 4 bases, the J end lost 6 bases, and 15 bases lay between the germline ends. The germline V gene encodes CDR1 MNHEY and CDR2 SMNVEV (reference sequence). The CDR3 consists of 14 residues. CDR3 bases: TGTGCCAGCAGTTCCGCGAACAGACGGAATGGCTACACCTTC. Translating it yields CASSSANRRNGYTF.

The chain joins TRBV19 to TRBJ2-7, with a tentative D call TRBD2 (5 bases). Looked up from germline, CDR1 is LNHDA and CDR2 is SQIVND (reference sequence). This CDR3 has 13 amino acids. Trimming pared 5 bases from V and 5 bases from J, leaving 13 bases between. The DNA for the CDR3 is TGTGCCAGTAGTCCCCGGGTGCGGGACGAGCAGTACTTC. It encodes CASSPRVRDEQYF.

This clonotype was counted at least ten times. The chain employs TRBV29-1 and TRBJ2-5, with D perhaps TRBD1 or TRBD2 (6 bases each). The V gene's germline CDR1 is SQVTM and CDR2 ANQGSEA. Trimming stripped 7 bases from V and 4 bases from J, with 16 bases between. CDR3 length: 13 amino acids. The CDR3 loop reads CSGLSGGGETQYF. CDR3 DNA: TGCAGCGGGCTAAGTGGAGGGGGAGAGACCCAGTACTTC.

This clonotype occurred many times. The CDR3 DNA reads as TGTGCCAGCCTTAACAGGGGGGAGAGGAATGAGCAGTTCTTC. As protein: CASLNRGERNEQFF. The chain is built from TRBV28 and TRBJ2-1; 8 bases agree with TRBD1. CDR3 length: 14 residues. V lost 8 bases, J lost 7 bases, and 10 bases stayed unmatched. Germline V lookup: CDR1 MDHEN, CDR2 SYDVKM.

This clonotype was recorded at least ten times. The chain joins TRBV7-9 to TRBJ1-1; D is unresolved. V was pared by 4 bases and J by 0 bases, with 15 bases between. The CDR3 totals 16 residues. Germline assignment: CDR1 SEHNR and CDR2 FQNEAQ (reference sequence). The DNA of the CDR3 is TGTGCCAGCAGCTCAGCCCGAGCGGCTATGAACACTGAAGCTTTCTTT. Its translation is CASSSARAAMNTEAFF.

This chain joins TRBV9 and TRBJ2-1; 11 nucleotides line up with TRBD2. This CDR3 is built from 14 residues. Germline V gene sequence: CDR1 SGDLS, CDR2 YYNGEE. Losses at the gene ends were 3 bases for V and 10 bases for J; bases not matched to a gene: 6. CDR3 sequence (DNA): TGTGCCAGCAGCGCCGGACTAGCGGGTGGCGAGCAGTTCTTC. This gives the protein CASSAGLAGGEQFF.

At least ten counts were recorded for this clonotype. The chain recombines TRBV4-2 with TRBJ2-7; 10 bases match TRBD1. Germline V gives CDR1 LGHNA, CDR2 YNFKEQ. The CDR3 extends over 16 amino acids. J lost 2 bases, V lost 0 bases, and 4 bases had no gene match. CDR3 sequence reads: CASSQDRDRGTYEQYF. The CDR3 nucleotides read TGTGCCAGCAGCCAAGATAGGGACAGGGGTACCTACGAGCAGTACTTC.

This clonotype was observed many times. This chain uses TRBV9 with TRBJ2-7; D gene uncertain. CDR1 and CDR2 (germline): SGDLS, YYNGEE. The germline V and J ends were trimmed by 2 bases and 6 bases, with 9 bases remaining between them. This CDR3 comprises 12 residues. For the CDR3, the DNA is TGTGCCAGCAGCGTTCCCCCCCGCGAGCAGTACTTC. It encodes CASSVPPREQYF.

This sequence joins TRBV10-1 and TRBJ2-7, with unresolved D. This CDR3 has 14 amino acids. Deletions cut 0 bases from V and 7 bases from J, with 13 bases between. Germline V lookup: CDR1 WNHNN, CDR2 SYGVQD (reference sequence). Written as DNA, the CDR3 is TGCGCCAGCAGTGAGTCGGCCAGGCCGTGGGAGCAGTACTTC. Translating it yields CASSESARPWEQYF.

This rearrangement joins TRBV28 to TRBJ2-3, with 7 nucleotides matching TRBD1. V lost 5 bases and J lost 6; bases outside the gene matches: 8. Germline V lookup: CDR1 MDHEN, CDR2 SYDVKM. This CDR3 has 14 amino acids. CDR3 nucleotide sequence: TGTGCCAGCAGTCAACCGACAGGGCGGGATACGCAGTATTTT. Residues: CASSQPTGRDTQYF. The full variable domain, its missing parts supplied by reference TRBV28 and TRBJ2-3, is DVKVTQSSRYLVKRTGEKVFLECVQDMDHENMFWYRQDPGLGLRLIYFSYDVKMKEKGDIPEGYSVSREKKERFSLILESASTNQTSMYLCASSQPTGRDTQYFGPGTRLTVL.

With regard to this clonotype: A much larger clone differs by one base, so this may be a read error. V and J are TRBV20-1 and TRBJ2-5; 9 positions agree with TRBD1. The V segment lost 0 bases and the J segment 9 bases; nucleotides outside the gene matches: 8. Germline loops: CDR1 DFQATT, CDR2 SNEGSKA (reference sequence). The CDR3 consists of 14 residues. CDR3 nucleotides: TGCAGTGCTAGAGAAAGACAGGGGGTGGGTCCCCAGTACTTC. This gives the protein CSARERQGVGPQYF.

The J gene is TRBJ2-3, the V gene TRBV28; D assignment may be TRBD1 or TRBD2 (6 bases each). CDR1 is MDHEN and CDR2 is SYDVKM in the germline V gene. This CDR3 contains 18 residues. V was cut by 2 bases and J by 5 bases, with 23 bases left in between. The CDR3 sequence: CASSLPPPGVGGVDTQYF. In DNA form, the CDR3 reads TGTGCCAGCAGTTTACCCCCTCCCGGTGTGGGGGGCGTAGATACGCAGTATTTT. Combining the CDR3 with reference TRBV28 and TRBJ2-3 gives the whole variable domain DVKVTQSSRYLVKRTGEKVFLECVQDMDHENMFWYRQDPGLGLRLIYFSYDVKMKEKGDIPEGYSVSREKKERFSLILESASTNQTSMYLCASSLPPPGVGGVDTQYFGPGTRLTVL.

This clonotype has a count of ten or more. V and J are TRBV5-5 and TRBJ1-2; a weak D match, TRBD1 (6 bases). Trimming removed 0 bases at V and 8 bases at J, with 8 bases between. Germline V CDR1 and CDR2: SGHKS, YYEKEE (reference sequence). The CDR3 extends over 12 amino acids. The CDR3 spells CASSLGGLGYTF. The DNA for the CDR3 is TGTGCCAGCAGCTTGGGGGGGCTCGGCTACACCTTC.

This clonotype has ten or more counts. This rearrangement joins TRBV20-1 to TRBJ1-2; tentative D call: TRBD1 (5 bases). The CDR3 is made up of 15 amino acids. Germline values: CDR1 DFQATT, CDR2 SNEGSKA (reference sequence). The germline V and J ends were trimmed by 5 bases and 4 bases, with 20 bases remaining between them. The CDR3 coding sequence is TGCAGTGCTGGGACCTCGAGTGGGAGGTTCTATGGCTACACCTTC. Translation: CSAGTSSGRFYGYTF.

The genes are TRBV3-1 and TRBJ2-5; D ambiguous. Trimming took off 7 bases at V and 5 bases at J, with 8 bases between the two ends. The length of the CDR3 is 11 residues. Germline assignment: CDR1 LGHDT and CDR2 YNNKEL (reference sequence). CDR3 nucleotides: TGTGCCAGCACCGGCAGGGAGACCCAGTACTTC. Its translation is CASTGRETQYF.

In its sample, this clonotype was seen many times. As DNA, the CDR3 is TGTGCCAGCAGCTCCGCCGGGGCTGTTACTGCTTTCTTT. Residues: CASSSAGAVTAFF. The chain employs TRBV7-9 and TRBJ1-1; TRBD1 is a possible D gene (5 bases). The V gene's germline CDR1 is SEHNR and CDR2 FQNEAQ (reference sequence). The CDR3 loop spans 13 amino acids. Trimming took off 4 bases at V and 11 bases at J, with 17 bases between the two ends.